This TCR beta chain is drawn from a study of shared clonotypes between healthy human individuals. Across the whole study: Donors had three CD4 naive, three CD4 memory, two CD8 naive and one CD8 memory plate apiece.

There were no recent acute infections or vaccinations among the donors, who were healthy HIV-negative adults. Only in-frame clones appear in the TCRdb table, and some are missing; sequencing was by immunoSEQ multiplex PCR. The sample has 1,500,000 or so clones, approximately 98.5% seen once; the top ten hold over 0.3%. Germline-derived CDR1 and CDR2 are SNHLY and FYNNEI. V lost 8 bases and J lost 5, with 15 bases in between. The CDR3 is 13 amino acids. Sample: naive CD4+ T cells sorted from blood. The subset was: CD45RA+ positively selected. The sequence derives from a man under 40 in good health. The V and J genes are TRBV2 and TRBJ2-5; D not resolved. The CDR3 protein is CASSENRFETQYF. The CDR3 DNA is TGTGCCAGCTCGGAAAACCGCTTTGAGACCCAGTACTTC.